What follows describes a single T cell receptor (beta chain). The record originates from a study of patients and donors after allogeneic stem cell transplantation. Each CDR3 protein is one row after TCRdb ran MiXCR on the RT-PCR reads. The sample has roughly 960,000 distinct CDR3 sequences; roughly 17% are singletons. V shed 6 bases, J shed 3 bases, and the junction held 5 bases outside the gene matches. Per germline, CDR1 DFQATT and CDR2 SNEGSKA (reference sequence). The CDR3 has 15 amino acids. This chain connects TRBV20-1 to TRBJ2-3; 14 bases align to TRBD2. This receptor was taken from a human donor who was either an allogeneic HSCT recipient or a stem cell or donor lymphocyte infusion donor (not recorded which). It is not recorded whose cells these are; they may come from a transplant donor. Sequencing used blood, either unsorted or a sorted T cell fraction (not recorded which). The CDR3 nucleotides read TGCAGTGCCCCGGGACTAGCGGGGGAGACAGATACGCAGTATTTT. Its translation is CSAPGLAGETDTQYF.